This T cell receptor beta chain was retrieved from a study of blood T cell repertoires in COVID-19. On the study more broadly: PBMCs, B-cell-depleted T cells, or T cells were the source of the cDNA or gDNA that made up the material.

Assay used: immunoSEQ multiplex PCR; TCRdb lists only in-frame clones, some missing. Here the sample spans 12,000 to 15,000 clones, around 89% being singletons. The germline V gene has CDR1 MNHEY and CDR2 SVGAGI. The J segment lost 1 base and the V segment lost 0 bases, leaving 5 bases of the junction unmatched. This CDR3 has 16 residues. The genes are TRBV6-5 and TRBJ2-7; 8 bases align to TRBD1. This clonotype originated in a human donor in a cohort sampled during active COVID-19. The specimen was peripheral blood. This CDR3 reads CASSYSWDRISYEQYF. The CDR3 nucleotides read TGTGCCAGCAGTTACTCCTGGGACAGGATATCCTACGAGCAGTACTTC.